This paragraph covers one T cell receptor (beta chain) sequence. The record originates from a study of cytomegalovirus exposure and HLA in healthy donors. Trimming removed 6 bases from V and 7 bases from J; junction bases left unmatched: 5. Germline values: CDR1 SQVTM, CDR2 ANQGSEA. The CDR3 consists of 12 residues. Primers: 60 Vbeta forward and 13 Jbeta reverse. TCRdb keeps only in-frame clones here, not all; method: immunoSEQ multiplex PCR. The sample carries about 95,000 clones, about 86% recorded once. The sample consisted of PBMCs. This clonotype was sampled from a woman between 65 and 79 years old in good health and CMV-seropositive. The rearrangement joins TRBV29-1 to TRBJ1-5; 8 nucleotides match TRBD1. CDR3 in DNA: TGCAGCGTCGGACAGGGCGAACAGCCCCAGCATTTT. It encodes CSVGQGEQPQHF.